Following are 3 T cell receptor beta chains from one sample sequenced in a study of T cells in Graves' hyperthyroidism and ophthalmopathy. RNA transcripts were the template for amplifying TCR beta CDR3 regions. An initial round of RT-PCR targeting the TCR CDR3 relied on the HTBI primer set. TCRdb reprocessed the multiplex PCR reads via MiXCR and lists one record per CDR3 protein. The repertoire consists of hundreds of thousands of distinct CDR3 sequences, with about 35% occurring once and the leading ten covering around 30%. The sequenced material came from blood. The receptors here all came from a middle-aged woman with Graves' hyperthyroidism.

At least ten counts were recorded for this clonotype. The CDR3 loop is CAISARDRASYEQYF. The CDR3 DNA is TGTGCCATCAGTGCCCGGGACAGGGCCTCCTACGAGCAGTACTTC. This sequence joins TRBV10-3 and TRBJ2-7, with TRBD1 identical over 9 bases. This CDR3 has 15 residues. V shed 4 bases and J 0 bases; nucleotides not matched to a gene: 4. Germline V gene lookup returns CDR1 ENHRY and CDR2 SYGVKD.

The table lists this clonotype with a few counts. The V and J genes are TRBV7-2 and TRBJ1-1; the D is unclear. The CDR3 is 15 amino acids. Germline CDR1 reads SGHTA; CDR2 reads FQGNSA. V gave up 1 base and J gave up 5 bases, with 14 bases separating them. The CDR3 sequence: CASSLEWTARTEAFF. The DNA for the CDR3 is TGTGCCAGCAGCTTAGAGTGGACGGCGCGGACTGAAGCTTTCTTT.

V and J are TRBV4-1 and TRBJ2-7; 13 bases match TRBD2. V lost 3 bases to trimming and J lost 2 bases; unmatched junction nucleotides: 7. Germline V gives CDR1 MGHRA, CDR2 YSYEKL. CDR3 size: 17 residues. As DNA, the CDR3 is TGCGCCAGCAGCCATCGGACTAGCGGGAGTCACACCTACGAGCAGTACTTC. Protein: CASSHRTSGSHTYEQYF.